This T cell receptor beta chain emerged from a study of T cells in women clearing cervical HPV infection listed by TCRdb under 2018. Broadly, across the study: The cases were approximately 23 women with histologically confirmed HPV16-related CIN3 or worse, and 2 of those women had invasive cancers. The parent cohort enrolled 10,049 women aged 18 or older in Guanacaste, Costa Rica, in about 1992 to 1994 and followed the women for more than six years. Because only a few women had HLA typing data, the possibility that HLA type acted as a confounder could not be ruled out. A median age of around 35 years was observed in cases versus 38 to 40 in controls, and no significant differences in baseline characteristics were found. For cases, a median interval of about 140 days, with an interquartile range of about 90 to 210 days, was observed between lesion detection and blood sampling. Blood from cases was collected at the visit where the lesion was first found, while blood from controls was collected once the infection could no longer be detected. As quality controls, five blinded duplicates were added to each group, bringing the total to roughly 60 samples made up of approximately 50 participants and 10 or so replicates. Cases were matched to controls by age within five years and by the year the sample was collected. The controls were fewer than 30 women whose single incident HPV16 infection cleared within 12 months with no development of precancer or cancer. This exploratory proof-of-principle case-control study, nested within the Guanacaste HPV Natural History Study in Costa Rica, compared TCR repertoires among women with different cervical HPV16 outcomes.

As for this clone: The clone's antigen remains unknown. The read finishes 3 residues shy of the CDR3 end, and the germline J gene is used to complete it.

Every participant had a single incident cervical HPV16 infection, and prevalent HPV16 infections were excluded. Cervical HPV DNA was detected with MY09/MY11 PCR, and genotyping was done with dot-blot hybridization. Fifteen mL of heparinized blood were centrifuged, and the buffy coat was split into aliquots, frozen at -30 degrees C, and then kept at -80 degrees C. QIAGEN kits were used to extract genomic DNA from the buffy coat specimens. Study-wide conclusions, independent of this receptor: CIN3+ cases had significantly higher TCR repertoire richness than controls across sequencing depths, but evenness did not differ between the groups. Cases had lower TRBV6-7 relative abundance than controls (0.11% versus 0.16%; Bonferroni P = 0.0008). Because the number of T cells per sample was unknown, the richness differences could reflect varying T-cell content rather than repertoire biology. Whether associations preceded infection or resulted from infection could not be shown with the cross-sectional design, and effector/memory subsets and HPV-specific T cells were not isolated. By combining richness with V gene abundances, random forest classifiers separated cases from controls with an estimated AUC of around 0.85.

Using the immunoSEQ assay, multiplex PCR amplified TCR beta CDR3 regions from an average of approximately 1,100 ng of genomic DNA per sample. The assay corrected primer bias using a complete synthetic TCR repertoire to establish an amplification baseline. The amplicons were sequenced using the Illumina platform. The original methods were these. Sequences were error-corrected by clustering with frequency ratios and a modified nearest-neighbor algorithm, then analyzed in the immunoSEQ Analyzer with IMGT gene definitions. TCR richness and evenness were averaged over 20 rarefaction repeats at each rarefaction depth, excluding samples with fewer sequences than the depth. Wilcoxon rank sum tests with FDR correction were used to compare V, D and J gene relative abundances between the groups. Blinded duplicates gave an intraclass correlation of around 95% for TCR richness and an average of roughly 76% across some 69 gene segments. Sourced from immuneACCESS, this table was stored by TCRdb with only in-frame sequences that have V and J called. A share of the clones is absent; for the studies checked, an unresolved V gene accounts for under half, and the remainder has no known explanation. Clone size and V and J calls were adopted from that table, with D and trimming inferred from the DNA. This sample's table has entries for 30,000 or so clones. The ten largest clonotypes hold about 8.8% of the sample.

Germline trimming: 3 bases from V, 0 bases from J; junction bases outside gene matches: 14. There are 19 amino acids in the CDR3, from cysteine to phenylalanine inclusive. Shown are 48 bases from within the CDR3, in frame from base 1. CDR1 is given as LNHDA and CDR2 as SQIVND, both from the germline V gene (reference sequence). This sequence uses TRBV19 and TRBJ1-1; the junction holds 9 bases that match TRBD1. The sequence derives from a woman between 18 and 70 years old with a cervical HPV16 infection that either progressed to CIN3+ or cleared (not recorded which). Sequencing was done on a sample of blood buffy coat. The CDR3 in this case is CASSIDRTGEGRMNTEAFF. CDR3 DNA (partial): TGTGCCAGTAGTATTGACAGGACAGGGGAAGGTCGCATGAACACTGAA. The entire variable domain, with the stretches around the CDR3 drawn from the reference TRBV19 and TRBJ1-1 proteins, is DGGITQSPKYLFRKEGQNVTLSCEQNLNHDAMYWYRQDPGQGLRLIYYSQIVNDFQKGDIAEGYSVSREKKESFPLTVTSAQKNPTAFYLCASSIDRTGEGRMNTEAFFGQGTRLTVV.